These 31 T cell receptor beta chains came from one sample sequenced in a study of T cells expressing NK-cell markers (dated by TCRdb to the early 2020s). Libraries were prepared through 5' RACE. Sequencing instrument: Illumina HiSeq 2000. The reads underwent TCRdb reprocessing, giving one record for each CDR3 protein sequence and no DNA. The sample's table lists a count of fewer than 300,000 distinct CDR3 sequences. The ten largest account for roughly 4.2% of the sample. Sequences were obtained from blood T cells: a sorted CD56 or NKG2C T cell subset, CD4+ or CD8+ T cells, or bulk PBMC T cells (not recorded which). These receptors originate from a woman between 18 and 75 years old in good health.

The chain couples TRBV4-3 to TRBJ1-2; the D call from TCRdb, TRBD1, cannot be confirmed without DNA. The germline V gene encodes CDR1 LGHNA and CDR2 YSLEER. The CDR3 is 13 residues long. The CDR3 sequence: CASSQEPGYGYTF.

V is TRBV29-1 and J is TRBJ2-7; TCRdb outputs TRBD1, but without DNA this stays unchecked. The germline V gene has CDR1 SQVTM and CDR2 ANQGSEA. This CDR3 spans 13 amino acids. CDR3 residues: CSVGPGTGYEQYF.

V gene TRBV24-1 combines with J gene TRBJ2-1; TCRdb proposes TRBD2, but this gene call is untestable without DNA. CDR1 KGHDR and CDR2 SFDVKD come from the germline V gene. This CDR3 is built from 16 residues. The CDR3 loop reads CATSWRLASGRNEQFF.

The chain is built from TRBV30 and TRBJ1-4; the D gene TCRdb calls, TRBD1, cannot be checked with no DNA. The CDR3 consists of 15 residues. CDR1 and CDR2 from the germline V gene are GTSNPN and SVGIG (reference sequence). CDR3: CAWSTSTRANEKLFF.

The chain joins TRBV6-5 to TRBJ2-7; TCRdb's D call, TRBD1, is unchecked because there is no DNA. This CDR3 region has 16 residues. Per germline, CDR1 MNHEY and CDR2 SVGAGI. The CDR3 here is CASSWTSGVGPYEQYF.

The chain joins TRBV4-3 to TRBJ2-3; the TCRdb D gene call, TRBD1, has no DNA to confirm it. In germline, CDR1 is LGHNA, CDR2 YSLEER. The CDR3 runs 17 residues. The CDR3 here is CASSQSAGGGVFDTQYF.

The V and J genes are TRBV20-1 and TRBJ2-7. The CDR3 runs to 11 residues. The germline V gene has CDR1 DFQATT and CDR2 SNEGSKA (reference sequence). CDR3 amino acids: CSADITYEQYF.

Here the CDR3 reads CASSEMRGASEQYF. The chain uses TRBV2 and TRBJ2-7; there is no DNA to check the TCRdb D call of TRBD1. This CDR3 spans 14 amino acids. Germline V gives CDR1 SNHLY, CDR2 FYNNEI.

The chain joins TRBV6-1 to TRBJ1-6. The CDR3 totals 13 residues. Germline CDR1 and CDR2: MNHNS and SASEGT. CDR3 loop: CASSETRMSTLHF.

The rearrangement links TRBV12-3 or TRBV12-4 to TRBJ1-2. The CDR3 is 13 amino acids. The CDR3 loop reads CASTLRRNYGYTF.

The chain uses TRBV6-5 and TRBJ1-2; TCRdb selects TRBD1, and the lack of DNA leaves this call unchecked. CDR1 is MNHEY and CDR2 is SVGAGI in the germline V gene. This CDR3 has 15 amino acids. The CDR3 reads CASSYEWGHNYGYTF.

The gene calls are TRBV4-1 and TRBJ2-3; TCRdb's assignment of TRBD1 cannot be checked, as there is no DNA. The CDR3 spans 15 residues. The germline CDR1 and CDR2 sequences are MGHRA and YSYEKL. CDR3 protein: CASSQVGQQFHTQYF.

The chain employs TRBV15 and TRBJ2-3; the D gene TCRdb calls, TRBD1, cannot be checked with no DNA. The CDR3 totals 17 residues. Germline lookup yields CDR1 LNHNV and CDR2 YYDKDF (reference sequence). CDR3: CATSRRGGRGSTDTQYF.

The chain recombines TRBV7-2 with TRBJ1-2; TCRdb designates TRBD1, a call that cannot be tested without DNA. There are 12 residues in the CDR3. The V gene's germline CDR1 is SGHTA and CDR2 FQGNSA. The CDR3 loop reads CASSFYGNGYTF.

The J gene is TRBJ2-3, the V gene TRBV7-6. The germline CDR1 and CDR2 sequences are SGHVS and FNYEAQ. The CDR3 sequence is 13 residues long. The CDR3 loop reads CASTLLGADTQYF.

J is TRBJ1-5 and V is TRBV3-1; absent DNA, TCRdb's TRBD1 call cannot be checked. Germline V CDR1 and CDR2: LGHDT, YNNKEL (reference sequence). There are 15 residues in the CDR3. CDR3 region: CASSHGRGGNQPQHF.

The rearrangement uses TRBV12-3 or TRBV12-4 and TRBJ2-5; there is no DNA to check the TCRdb D call of TRBD2. The CDR3 is made up of 12 amino acids. The CDR3 loop is CASSRAPTTQYF.

The chain has TRBV20-1 and TRBJ1-4; as DNA is missing, the TRBD1 call by TCRdb cannot be tested. Germline values: CDR1 DFQATT, CDR2 SNEGSKA (reference sequence). The CDR3 contains 14 residues. CDR3 amino acids: CSATEQGFNEKLFF.

The V gene is TRBV20-1, the J gene TRBJ1-6; the D gene TCRdb calls, TRBD1, cannot be checked with no DNA. Germline V gene sequence: CDR1 DFQATT, CDR2 SNEGSKA (reference sequence). The CDR3 is 16 residues long. This CDR3 is CSAWARWGARNSPLHF.

CDR3 sequence reads: CASSTSGGNTQYF. The chain is built from TRBV7-2 and TRBJ2-3; absent DNA, TCRdb's TRBD2 call cannot be checked. In germline, CDR1 is SGHTA, CDR2 FQGNSA. The length of the CDR3 is 13 residues.

The CDR3 region is CASSQDEAHRGYTF. The genes are TRBV14 and TRBJ1-2. The germline V gene has CDR1 SGHDN and CDR2 FVKESK. This CDR3 spans 14 amino acids.

The chain carries TRBV5-1 and TRBJ2-5; absent DNA, TCRdb's TRBD2 call cannot be checked. The germline V gene has CDR1 SGHRS and CDR2 YFSETQ. The CDR3 contains 15 residues. Here the CDR3 reads CASSFGTSGQETQYF.

This chain links TRBV11-2 with TRBJ1-3; there is no DNA to check the TCRdb D call of TRBD1. The CDR3 is 16 amino acids. The germline gives CDR1 SGHAT, CDR2 FQNNGV. This CDR3 is CASSLGQGVSGNTIYF.

CDR3 region: CASSQAGRGGYTF. The chain uses TRBV3-1 and TRBJ1-2; the TCRdb call, TRBD1, lacks DNA for checking. The CDR3 length is 13 residues. CDR1 and CDR2 from the germline V gene are LGHDT and YNNKEL (reference sequence).

The genes are TRBV7-3 and TRBJ2-5; as DNA is missing, the TRBD2 call by TCRdb cannot be tested. The CDR3 runs to 15 residues. CDR1 and CDR2 from the germline V gene are SGHTA and FQGTGA. Here the CDR3 reads CASSLLGQFQETQYF.

The V call is TRBV7-9, the J call TRBJ2-5; no DNA is available, so the TRBD1 call from TCRdb remains unchecked. CDR1 and CDR2 (germline): SEHNR, FQNEAQ (reference sequence). The CDR3 sequence is 16 residues long. CDR3 sequence: CASSLRGSGQQETQYF.

The chain links TRBV28 to TRBJ1-2. Per the germline V gene, CDR1 is MDHEN and CDR2 is SYDVKM. The CDR3 is made up of 14 amino acids. This chain's CDR3 is CASSLRAPSGGYTF.

J is TRBJ2-2 and V is TRBV7-9; TCRdb returns TRBD1, unconfirmable since there is no DNA. This CDR3 has 15 amino acids. From germline, CDR1 is SEHNR and CDR2 FQNEAQ (reference sequence). CDR3 sequence: CASSLGQGATGELFF. The variable domain in full, completed from reference TRBV7-9 and TRBJ2-2, reads DTGVSQNPRHKITKRGQNVTFRCDPISEHNRLYWYRQTLGQGPEFLTYFQNEAQLEKSRLLSDRFSAERPKGSFSTLEIQRTEQGDSAMYLCASSLGQGATGELFFGEGSRLTVL.

The chain's CDR3 is CASKGRGTDTQYF. The chain uses TRBV19 and TRBJ2-3; TCRdb's D call of TRBD1 is untestable without DNA. The CDR3 spans 13 residues. CDR1 is LNHDA and CDR2 is SQIVND in the germline V gene (reference sequence).

This chain joins TRBV6-1 and TRBJ1-2. The CDR3 spans 14 residues. Germline loops: CDR1 MNHNS, CDR2 SASEGT. The CDR3 loop is CASSDRMGPYGYTF.

The rearrangement links TRBV12-3 or TRBV12-4 to TRBJ2-7. There are 14 residues in the CDR3. CDR3 loop: CASSSQQGAHEQYF.